These 12 T cell receptor beta chains were all obtained from the same sample, sequenced in a study of T cell repertoires in ileal Crohn's disease. Generated by immunoSEQ multiplex PCR, the TCRdb table keeps only in-frame clones and is missing some. The profile shows roughly 5,800 clones, 82% of them singletons. Time point here: inflamed ileum from the surgical specimen. The sample consisted of ileal tissue. These receptors originate from an adult with Crohn's disease.

The rearrangement links TRBV10-3 to TRBJ1-2, with D perhaps matching TRBD1 (6 bases). Germline values: CDR1 ENHRY, CDR2 SYGVKD. The CDR3 is 15 amino acids. V was pared by 4 bases and J by 1 base, with 13 bases between. The CDR3: CAISGGQLNNYGYTF. The CDR3 coding sequence is TGTGCCATCAGTGGGGGGCAGTTAAATAACTATGGCTACACCTTC.

The chain recombines TRBV5-1 with TRBJ2-1; 9 nucleotides align to TRBD2. The CDR3 consists of 15 residues. The V gene's germline CDR1 is SGHRS and CDR2 YFSETQ. Trimming removed 2 bases from V and 6 bases from J; junction bases left unmatched: 6. The CDR3 coding sequence is TGCGCCAGCAGCTTAATAGCGGGGGAAGGCAATGAGCAGTTCTTC. Its protein product is CASSLIAGEGNEQFF.

This chain uses TRBV7-6 with TRBJ1-1, with 7 positions matching TRBD1. This CDR3 has 14 residues. J gave up 7 bases and V 5 bases, and 10 bases lay outside the gene matches. Looked up from germline, CDR1 is SGHVS and CDR2 is FNYEAQ. CDR3 sequence: CASSGQEVRSEAFF. The CDR3 bases are TGTGCCAGCAGCGGACAGGAGGTTAGGAGTGAAGCTTTCTTT.

V gene TRBV28 combines with J gene TRBJ2-1; 14 bases are a match to TRBD2. Germline CDR1 and CDR2: MDHEN and SYDVKM. This CDR3 has 16 residues. Trimming at V came to 4 bases and at J to 3 bases, leaving 2 bases not matched to a gene. CDR3 region: CASSSGTSGGYNEQFF. DNA for the CDR3: TGTGCCAGCAGTTCCGGGACTAGCGGGGGCTACAATGAGCAGTTCTTC. The whole variable domain, remainder taken from reference TRBV28 and TRBJ2-1, is DVKVTQSSRYLVKRTGEKVFLECVQDMDHENMFWYRQDPGLGLRLIYFSYDVKMKEKGDIPEGYSVSREKKERFSLILESASTNQTSMYLCASSSGTSGGYNEQFFGPGTRLTVL.

This chain connects TRBV14 to TRBJ2-3, with D perhaps TRBD2 (5 bases). V lost 3 bases, J lost 0 bases, and 10 bases lay in between. Germline V lookup: CDR1 SGHDN, CDR2 FVKESK. The CDR3 has 15 residues. CDR3 DNA sequence: TGTGCCAGCAGCCATAGGACGGGAAGCACAGATACGCAGTATTTT. Encoded protein: CASSHRTGSTDTQYF.

V is TRBV19 and J is TRBJ2-7; no clear D gene. The ends were cut back, 0 bases at V and 2 bases at J, with 17 bases in the middle. CDR1 and CDR2 (germline): LNHDA, SQIVND (reference sequence). The CDR3 spans 17 residues. The CDR3 loop is CASSIDLSYGATYEQYF. CDR3 nucleotide sequence: TGTGCCAGTAGTATAGATCTATCGTACGGTGCAACCTACGAGCAGTACTTC. Based on the CDR3 plus reference TRBV19 and TRBJ2-7, the full variable domain is DGGITQSPKYLFRKEGQNVTLSCEQNLNHDAMYWYRQDPGQGLRLIYYSQIVNDFQKGDIAEGYSVSREKKESFPLTVTSAQKNPTAFYLCASSIDLSYGATYEQYFGPGTRLTVT.

V usage is TRBV7-3 and J usage is TRBJ2-3; D ambiguous. Germline V CDR1 and CDR2: SGHTA, FQGTGA. Trimming took 5 bases from V and 6 from J, leaving 12 bases between them. The CDR3 is made up of 13 amino acids. The CDR3 is CASSLSYTDTQYF. DNA of the CDR3: TGTGCCAGCAGCCTATCCTATACGGATACGCAGTATTTT.

The genes are TRBV5-6 and TRBJ2-1; 9 nucleotides match TRBD2. The germline gives CDR1 SGHDT, CDR2 YYEEEE. The J segment lost 4 bases and the V segment lost 4 bases, leaving 18 bases of the junction unmatched. The CDR3 is made up of 19 amino acids. As DNA, the CDR3 is TGTGCCAGCAGCAAAGGACAGCTGAGAGCGGGGGGAAAATACAATGAGCAGTTCTTC. Translation gives CASSKGQLRAGGKYNEQFF.

The chain couples TRBV29-1 to TRBJ2-7; 8 nucleotides align to TRBD1. Trimming cost V 5 bases and J 6 bases; bases outside gene matches: 15. Germline V lookup: CDR1 SQVTM, CDR2 ANQGSEA. The CDR3 extends over 15 amino acids. The CDR3 nucleotides read TGCAGCGTTTCCCTGCCAGGGGGCAAGGGGCGCGAGCAGTACTTC. It specifies CSVSLPGGKGREQYF.

The J gene is TRBJ1-4, the V gene TRBV19; no clear D. Germline lookup yields CDR1 LNHDA and CDR2 SQIVND (reference sequence). Trimming shortened V by 5 bases and J by 4 bases, and 8 bases separated the two germline ends. This CDR3 has 13 residues. The chain's CDR3 is CASSLSNNEKLFF. CDR3 DNA: TGTGCCAGTAGTTTGTCAAATAATGAAAAACTGTTTTTT.

The chain combines TRBV9 with TRBJ1-2, with unresolved D. This CDR3 has 14 residues. Deletions cut 0 bases from V and 7 bases from J, with 13 bases between. Germline V gives CDR1 SGDLS, CDR2 YYNGEE. CDR3 protein: CASSVDYGESGYTF. The CDR3 bases are TGTGCCAGCAGCGTAGACTACGGGGAGAGTGGCTACACCTTC.

The rearrangement uses TRBV5-1 and TRBJ2-1; D call uncertain. The CDR3 spans 14 residues. Germline V gene sequence: CDR1 SGHRS, CDR2 YFSETQ. Between the trimmed V and J ends, which lost 7 bases and 6 bases, there was a span of 17 bases. CDR3: CASSHGTPGNEQFF. CDR3 nucleotide sequence: TGCGCCAGCTCCCATGGAACCCCCGGCAATGAGCAGTTCTTC.